This T cell receptor (beta chain) emerged from a study of shared clonotypes between healthy human individuals. Germline loops: CDR1 PRHDT, CDR2 FYEKMQ (reference sequence). The CDR3 has 15 residues. V was clipped by 4 bases and J by 2 bases, with 15 bases between them. This clone was seen once. Repertoires were generated with immunoSEQ multiplex PCR, while TCRdb's copy carries only in-frame clones and drops some. The table has roughly 660,000 clones, around 91% seen once. The chain joins TRBV13 to TRBJ2-7; D is unresolved. Sequencing was done on a sample of memory CD8+ T cells from PBMCs. This sample's subset: CD45RO+ cells pooled with CCR7-negative TemRA cells. This sequence originates from a man aged 18-30 years in good health. Some clones in this sample may be carry-over from other donors' samples. CDR3: CASSSRPQLTYEQYF. CDR3 DNA: TGTGCCAGCAGCTCCAGGCCCCAATTGACCTACGAGCAGTACTTC.